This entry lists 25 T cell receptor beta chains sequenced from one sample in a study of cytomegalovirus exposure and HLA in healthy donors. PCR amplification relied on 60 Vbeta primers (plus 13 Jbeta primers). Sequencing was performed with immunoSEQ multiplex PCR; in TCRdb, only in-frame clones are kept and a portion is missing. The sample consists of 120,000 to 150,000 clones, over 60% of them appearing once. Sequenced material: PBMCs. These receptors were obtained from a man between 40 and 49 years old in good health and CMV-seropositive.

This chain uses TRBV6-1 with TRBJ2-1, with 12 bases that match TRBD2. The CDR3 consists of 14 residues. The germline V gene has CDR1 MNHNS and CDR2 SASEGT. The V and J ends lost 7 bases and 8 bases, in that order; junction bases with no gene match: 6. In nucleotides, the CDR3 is TGTGCCAGCACCAGAGGACTAGCGGGATATGAGCAGTTCTTC. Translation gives CASTRGLAGYEQFF.

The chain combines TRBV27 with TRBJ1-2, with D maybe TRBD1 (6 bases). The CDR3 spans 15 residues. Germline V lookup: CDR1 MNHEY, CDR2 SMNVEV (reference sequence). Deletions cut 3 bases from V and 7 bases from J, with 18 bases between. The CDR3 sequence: CASSFSLKGDRGYTF. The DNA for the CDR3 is TGTGCCAGCAGTTTCTCGTTAAAGGGGGATCGTGGCTACACCTTC.

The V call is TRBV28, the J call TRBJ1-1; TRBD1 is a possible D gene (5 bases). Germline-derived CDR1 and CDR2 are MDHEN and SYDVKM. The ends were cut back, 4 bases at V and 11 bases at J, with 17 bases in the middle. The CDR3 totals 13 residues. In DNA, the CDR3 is TGTGCCAGCAGTTACGACAGCCTGGTTGGGGCTTTCTTT. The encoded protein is CASSYDSLVGAFF.

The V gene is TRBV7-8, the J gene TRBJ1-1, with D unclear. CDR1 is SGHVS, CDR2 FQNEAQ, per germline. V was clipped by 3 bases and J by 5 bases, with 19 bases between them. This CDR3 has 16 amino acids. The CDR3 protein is CASSFSAGVRETEAFF. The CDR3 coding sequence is TGTGCCAGCAGCTTTTCTGCGGGCGTAAGGGAAACTGAAGCTTTCTTT.

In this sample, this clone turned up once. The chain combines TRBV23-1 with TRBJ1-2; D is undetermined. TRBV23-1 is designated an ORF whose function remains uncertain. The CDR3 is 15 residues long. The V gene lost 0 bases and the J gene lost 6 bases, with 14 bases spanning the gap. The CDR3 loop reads CASSQSSRDKDGYTF. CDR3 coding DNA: TGCGCCAGCAGTCAATCTTCCCGGGATAAGGATGGCTACACCTTC.

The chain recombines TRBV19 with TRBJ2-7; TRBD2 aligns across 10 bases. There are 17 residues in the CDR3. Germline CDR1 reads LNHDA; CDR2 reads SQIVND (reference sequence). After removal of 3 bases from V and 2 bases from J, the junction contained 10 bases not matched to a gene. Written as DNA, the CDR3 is TGTGCCAGTAGTATCTCCTCTAGCGGGAGTTACCCCTACGAGCAGTACTTC. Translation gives CASSISSSGSYPYEQYF.

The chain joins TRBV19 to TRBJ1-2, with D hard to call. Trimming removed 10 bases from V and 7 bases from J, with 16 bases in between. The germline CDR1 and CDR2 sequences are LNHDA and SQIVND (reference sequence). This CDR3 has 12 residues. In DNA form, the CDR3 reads TGTGCCACCACCGCTCCGGGATTTGGCTACACCTTC. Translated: CATTAPGFGYTF.

CDR3 nucleotides: TGTGCCAGCAGACTCACAGGGACGGGGGCCAACGTCCTGACTTTC. Amino acids: CASRLTGTGANVLTF. V is TRBV6-6 and J is TRBJ2-6, with D possibly matching TRBD1 (6 bases). Germline CDR1 reads MNHNY; CDR2 reads SVGAGI (reference sequence). This CDR3 has 15 amino acids. Between the trimmed V and J ends, which lost 6 bases and 4 bases, there was a span of 13 bases.

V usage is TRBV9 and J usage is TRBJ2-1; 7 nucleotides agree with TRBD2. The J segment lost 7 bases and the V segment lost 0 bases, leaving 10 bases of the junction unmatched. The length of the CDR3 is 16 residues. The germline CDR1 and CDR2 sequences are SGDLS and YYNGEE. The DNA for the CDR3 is TGTGCCAGCAGCGTAGCTGTGGTGGGAGGGCGTAATGAGCAGTTCTTC. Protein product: CASSVAVVGGRNEQFF.

CDR3 protein: CASSIPRGLANNEQFF. CDR3 nucleotide sequence: TGTGCCAGCAGCATCCCCCGCGGACTAGCAAACAATGAGCAGTTCTTC. The rearrangement joins TRBV7-9 to TRBJ2-1, with 8 bases matching TRBD2. This CDR3 has 16 amino acids. V trimming: 5 bases; J trimming: 5 bases; junction bases outside the gene matches: 11. Germline values: CDR1 SEHNR, CDR2 FQNEAQ (reference sequence).

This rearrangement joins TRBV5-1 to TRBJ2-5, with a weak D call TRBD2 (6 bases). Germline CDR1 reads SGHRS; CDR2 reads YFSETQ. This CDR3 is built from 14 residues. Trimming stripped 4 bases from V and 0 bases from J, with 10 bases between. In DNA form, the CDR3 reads TGCGCCAGCAGCGTTGGGGGGTACCAAGAGACCCAGTACTTC. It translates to CASSVGGYQETQYF.

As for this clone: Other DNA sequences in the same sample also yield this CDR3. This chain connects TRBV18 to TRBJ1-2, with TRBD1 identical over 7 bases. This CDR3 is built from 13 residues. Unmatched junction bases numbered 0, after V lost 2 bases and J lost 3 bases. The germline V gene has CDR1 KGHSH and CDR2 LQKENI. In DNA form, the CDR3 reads TGTGCCAGCTCACCAGACAGGGACTATGGCTACACCTTC. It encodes CASSPDRDYGYTF.

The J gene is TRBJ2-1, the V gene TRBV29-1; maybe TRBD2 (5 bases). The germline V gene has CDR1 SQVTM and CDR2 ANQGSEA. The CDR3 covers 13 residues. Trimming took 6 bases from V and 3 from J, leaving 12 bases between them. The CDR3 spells CSVFTRLYNEQFF. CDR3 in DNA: TGCAGCGTCTTCACTAGACTCTACAATGAGCAGTTCTTC.

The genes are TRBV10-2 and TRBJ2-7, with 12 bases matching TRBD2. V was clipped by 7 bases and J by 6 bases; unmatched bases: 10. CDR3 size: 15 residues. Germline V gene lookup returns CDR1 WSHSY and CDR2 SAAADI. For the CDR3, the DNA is TGCGCCAGCACCGACGGACTAGCGGGATCTAGCGAGCAGTACTTC. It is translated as CASTDGLAGSSEQYF.

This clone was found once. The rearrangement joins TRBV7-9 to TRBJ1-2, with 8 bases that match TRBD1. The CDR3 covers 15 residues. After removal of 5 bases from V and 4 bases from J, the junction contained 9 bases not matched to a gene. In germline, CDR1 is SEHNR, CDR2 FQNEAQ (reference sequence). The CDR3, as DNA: TGTGCCAGCAGCCTAGGACAGGGCCTGGGCTATGGCTACACCTTC. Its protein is CASSLGQGLGYGYTF.

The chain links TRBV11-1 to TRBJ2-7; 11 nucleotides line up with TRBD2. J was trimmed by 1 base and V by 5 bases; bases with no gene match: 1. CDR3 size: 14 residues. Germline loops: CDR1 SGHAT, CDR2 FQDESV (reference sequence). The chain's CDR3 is CASSRTSGSYEQYF. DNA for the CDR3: TGTGCCAGCAGCCGGACTAGCGGGTCCTACGAGCAGTACTTC.

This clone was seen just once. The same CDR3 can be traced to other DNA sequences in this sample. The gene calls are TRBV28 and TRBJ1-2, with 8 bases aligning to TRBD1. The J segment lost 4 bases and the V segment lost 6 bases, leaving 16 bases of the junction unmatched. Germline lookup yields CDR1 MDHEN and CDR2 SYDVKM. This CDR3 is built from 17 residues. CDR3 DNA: TGTGCCAGCAGACTCTCCCGCGGGAGCAGGGGGCTCTATGGCTACACCTTC. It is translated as CASRLSRGSRGLYGYTF.

The CDR3 loop reads CAWSRGGANVLTF. The DNA for the CDR3 is TGTGCCTGGTCCCGAGGCGGGGCCAACGTCCTGACTTTC. The chain recombines TRBV30 with TRBJ2-6; D uncertain. Trimming removed 5 bases from V and 4 bases from J, with 9 bases in between. The length of the CDR3 is 13 residues. CDR1 is GTSNPN, CDR2 SVGIG, per germline (reference sequence).

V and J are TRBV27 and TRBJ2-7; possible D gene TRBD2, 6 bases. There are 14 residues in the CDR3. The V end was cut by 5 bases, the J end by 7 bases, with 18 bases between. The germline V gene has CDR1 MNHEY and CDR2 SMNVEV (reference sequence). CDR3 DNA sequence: TGTGCCAGCAGTATACCCGGGAGACCGGGGGAGCAGTACTTC. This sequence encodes CASSIPGRPGEQYF.

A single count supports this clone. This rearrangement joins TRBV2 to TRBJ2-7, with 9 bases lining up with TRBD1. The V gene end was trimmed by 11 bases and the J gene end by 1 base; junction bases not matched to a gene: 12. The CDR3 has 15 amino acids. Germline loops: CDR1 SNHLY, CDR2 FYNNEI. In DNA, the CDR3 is TGTGCCGGCTCGACGGGACAGGGCTTTTCCTACGAGCAGTACTTC. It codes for CAGSTGQGFSYEQYF.

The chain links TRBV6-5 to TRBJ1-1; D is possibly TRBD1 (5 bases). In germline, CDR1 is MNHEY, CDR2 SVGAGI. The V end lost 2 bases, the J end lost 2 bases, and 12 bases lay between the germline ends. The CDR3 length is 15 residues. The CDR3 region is CASSYGAGLNTEAFF. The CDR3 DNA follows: TGTGCCAGCAGTTACGGGGCCGGGCTCAACACTGAAGCTTTCTTT.

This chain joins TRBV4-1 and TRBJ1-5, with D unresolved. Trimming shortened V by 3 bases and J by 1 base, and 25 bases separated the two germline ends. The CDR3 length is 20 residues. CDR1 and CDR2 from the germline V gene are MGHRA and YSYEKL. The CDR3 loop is CASSHPPTGRERKSNQPQHF. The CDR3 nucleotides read TGCGCCAGCAGCCACCCACCTACCGGGAGAGAGAGAAAAAGCAATCAGCCCCAGCATTTT.

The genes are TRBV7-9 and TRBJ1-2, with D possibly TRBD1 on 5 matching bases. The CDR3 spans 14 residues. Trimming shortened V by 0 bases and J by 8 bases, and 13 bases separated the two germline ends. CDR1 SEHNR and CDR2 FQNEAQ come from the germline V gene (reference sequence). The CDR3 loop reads CASSLATARGGYTF. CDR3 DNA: TGTGCCAGCAGCTTAGCCACAGCAAGGGGAGGCTACACCTTC.

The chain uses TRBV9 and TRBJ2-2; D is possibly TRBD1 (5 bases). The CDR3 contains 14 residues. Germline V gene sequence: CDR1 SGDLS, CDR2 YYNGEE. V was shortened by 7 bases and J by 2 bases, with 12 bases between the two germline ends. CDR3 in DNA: TGTGCCAGCCGGCAGGGCTCCAACACCGGGGAGCTGTTTTTT. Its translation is CASRQGSNTGELFF.

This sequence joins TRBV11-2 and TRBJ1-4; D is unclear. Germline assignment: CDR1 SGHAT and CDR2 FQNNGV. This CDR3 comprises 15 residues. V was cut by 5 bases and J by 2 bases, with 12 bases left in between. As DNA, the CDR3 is TGTGCCAGCAGCCCCCTCGGGTGGACTAATGAAAAACTGTTTTTT. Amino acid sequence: CASSPLGWTNEKLFF. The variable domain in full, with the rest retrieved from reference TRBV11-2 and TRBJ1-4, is EAGVAQSPRYKIIEKRQSVAFWCNPISGHATLYWYQQILGQGPKLLIQFQNNGVVDDSQLPKDRFSAERLKGVDSTLKIQPAKLEDSAVYLCASSPLGWTNEKLFFGSGTQLSVL.